This is a list of T cell receptor beta chains from one sample in a study of blood T cell repertoires in COVID-19. Profiled with immunoSEQ multiplex PCR; TCRdb holds only in-frame clones, not every one. The sample consists of 120,000 to 150,000 clones, around four fifths of them appearing once. Sequencing was done on a sample of peripheral blood. Every receptor here comes from a human donor in a cohort sampled during active COVID-19. Each CDR3 is given with its conserved first and last residue. D genes are given only for firm matches.

>14|TRBJ2-7|TRBV3-1/TRBV3-2|.
CASSQGGNRYEQYF
TGTGCCAGCAGCCAAGGCGGGAACCGCTACGAGCAGTACTTC
>15|TRBJ2-1|TRBV5-8|TRBD2
CASSPRLAEVNEQFF
TGTGCCAGCAGTCCGCGACTAGCGGAAGTAAATGAGCAGTTCTTC
>16|TRBJ1-5|TRBV28|.
CASSLGGNLSNQPQHF
TGTGCCAGCAGTTTGGGAGGGAACCTTAGCAATCAGCCCCAGCATTTT
>13|TRBJ2-3|TRBV11-2|TRBD1
CASSFRDRYTQYF
TGTGCCAGCAGCTTCCGGGACAGATATACGCAGTATTTT
>17|TRBJ2-3|TRBV7-8|TRBD1
CASSLAWGTASTDTQYF
TGTGCCAGCAGCTTAGCGTGGGGGACAGCTAGCACAGATACGCAGTATTTT
>14|TRBJ2-3|TRBV9|.
CASSPLGSTDTQYF
TGTGCCAGCAGCCCGCTAGGAAGCACAGATACGCAGTATTTT
>16|TRBJ2-7|TRBV5-1|TRBD1
CASSLRSGGRSYEQYF
TGCGCCAGCAGCTTGAGGTCAGGGGGCCGCTCCTACGAGCAGTACTTC
>13|TRBJ2-7|TRBV6-5|.
CASSRDRSYEQYF
TGTGCCAGCAGCAGAGACAGGTCCTACGAGCAGTACTTC
>15|TRBJ2-3|TRBV28|TRBD1
CASSFQTGGTDTQYF
TGTGCCAGCAGTTTCCAGACAGGGGGCACAGATACGCAGTATTTT
>15|TRBJ1-1|TRBV9|.
CASSFQGLSATEAFF
TGTGCCAGCAGCTTCCAGGGTTTGTCAGCCACTGAAGCTTTCTTT
>16|TRBJ2-7|TRBV19|.
CASSITPFGGPYEQYF
TGTGCCAGTAGTATTACCCCCTTCGGGGGACCCTACGAGCAGTACTTC